A selection of T cell receptor beta chains follows, all from one sample in a study of cytomegalovirus exposure and HLA in healthy donors. Sequenced by immunoSEQ multiplex PCR; TCRdb stores in-frame clones only, minus some. This table has tens of thousands of clones, 65% appearing once. Source material: PBMCs. These receptors all stem from a man aged 50 to 60 in good health and CMV-seropositive. Each CDR3 is given with its conserved first and last residue. The order of the fields is V gene, D gene, J gene, clone size, CDR3 length, CDR3 DNA, CDR3 protein. The D gene is left open where the match is weak. A clone size is listed for some rows: how often the clone was seen (once, few, many), or a class if it is expanded.

V: TRBV28
D: TRBD1
J: TRBJ1-4
size: -
length: 15
DNA: TGTGCCGGCAGATATCGGACAGGGGATAATGAAAAACTGTTTTTT
CDR3: CAGRYRTGDNEKLFF

V: TRBV10-3
D: -
J: TRBJ2-3
size: few
length: 16
DNA: TGTGCCATCAGTGATAATGACCACCGGGTCACAGATACGCAGTATTTT
CDR3: CAISDNDHRVTDTQYF

V: TRBV4-3
D: TRBD1
J: TRBJ1-2
size: -
length: 17
DNA: TGCGCCAGCAGCCAACTCACAGGGGCGAAAGCTAACTATGGCTACACCTTC
CDR3: CASSQLTGAKANYGYTF

V: TRBV5-1
D: -
J: TRBJ2-1
size: few
length: 13
DNA: TGCGCCAGCAGCTTAGAGCGCTTCGACGAGCAGTTCTTC
CDR3: CASSLERFDEQFF

V: TRBV2
D: -
J: TRBJ2-5
size: -
length: 11
DNA: TGTGCCAGCCTGAGGGAAGAGACCCAGTACTTC
CDR3: CASLREETQYF

V: TRBV6-1
D: TRBD1
J: TRBJ2-7
size: few
length: 14
DNA: TGTGCCAGCAACCTCAGACAGGGTCGGTACGAGCAGTACTTC
CDR3: CASNLRQGRYEQYF

V: TRBV15
D: TRBD2
J: TRBJ2-2
size: -
length: 16
DNA: TGTGCCACCAGCGGACTAGCGGGGATGAACACCGGGGAGCTGTTTTTT
CDR3: CATSGLAGMNTGELFF

V: TRBV5-6
D: -
J: TRBJ2-1
size: -
length: 15
DNA: TGTGCCAGCAGCTTAAGTACGAGCTCCTACAATGAGCAGTTCTTC
CDR3: CASSLSTSSYNEQFF

V: TRBV19
D: TRBD1
J: TRBJ2-6
size: -
length: 18
DNA: TGTGCCAGTAGTATGATTACAGGGGGAAGCTCTGGGGCCAACGTCCTGACTTTC
CDR3: CASSMITGGSSGANVLTF

V: TRBV29-1
D: -
J: TRBJ2-5
size: -
length: 12
DNA: TGCAGCGTTGAAATGGGGGCAGAGACCCAGTACTTC
CDR3: CSVEMGAETQYF

V: TRBV29-1
D: TRBD1
J: TRBJ1-1
size: -
length: 18
DNA: TGCAGCGTTGAAGATCGCGGGGACAGGGATCCGTTGAACACTGAAGCTTTCTTT
CDR3: CSVEDRGDRDPLNTEAFF

V: TRBV7-2
D: -
J: TRBJ2-2
size: few
length: 14
DNA: TGTGCCAGCAGCCTATTTACAGGTTCCGGGGAGCTGTTTTTT
CDR3: CASSLFTGSGELFF

V: TRBV7-6
D: -
J: TRBJ1-1
size: -
length: 15
DNA: TGTGCCAGCAGCTTAGAGGCCAGGGGGAACACTGAAGCTTTCTTT
CDR3: CASSLEARGNTEAFF

V: TRBV6-1
D: TRBD1
J: TRBJ2-5
size: -
length: 13
DNA: TGTGCCAGCAGCAGGGGACAGGGAGAGACCCAGTACTTC
CDR3: CASSRGQGETQYF

V: TRBV4-1
D: TRBD1
J: TRBJ1-2
size: -
length: 15
DNA: TGCGCCAGCAGCCCGGGACAGGGGGCTGGCTATGGCTACACCTTC
CDR3: CASSPGQGAGYGYTF

V: TRBV15
D: -
J: TRBJ1-2
size: -
length: 14
DNA: TGTGCCACCAGCAGAGGTGACAGCCGCTATGGCTACACCTTC
CDR3: CATSRGDSRYGYTF

V: TRBV30
D: -
J: TRBJ1-6
size: -
length: 12
DNA: TGTGCCTGGACGGACTTTAATTCACCCCTCCACTTT
CDR3: CAWTDFNSPLHF

V: TRBV6-1
D: -
J: TRBJ2-7
size: once
length: 15
DNA: TGTGCCAGCAGTGGCCGACAAATTAAGTCCTACGAGCAGTACTTC
CDR3: CASSGRQIKSYEQYF

V: TRBV28
D: -
J: TRBJ1-2
size: -
length: 12
DNA: TGTGCCAGCGTTGGGCAGACCTATGGCTACACCTTC
CDR3: CASVGQTYGYTF

V: TRBV6-1
D: -
J: TRBJ1-5
size: -
length: 13
DNA: TGTGCCAGCATGATAGGGGGCAATCAGCCCCAGCATTTT
CDR3: CASMIGGNQPQHF

V: TRBV7-8
D: -
J: TRBJ2-1
size: -
length: 15
DNA: TGTGCCAGCAGCTTAGGGCTGGGGGCGGGCAATGAGCAGTTCTTC
CDR3: CASSLGLGAGNEQFF

V: TRBV5-1
D: -
J: TRBJ1-1
size: -
length: 14
DNA: TGCGCCAGCAATGTGGGGCCCTCGAACACTGAAGCTTTCTTT
CDR3: CASNVGPSNTEAFF

V: TRBV2
D: -
J: TRBJ2-7
size: -
length: 16
DNA: TGTGCCAGCAGTGAAGGGGGAGGCCTGGATATCTACGAGCAGTACTTC
CDR3: CASSEGGGLDIYEQYF

V: TRBV4-2
D: TRBD1
J: TRBJ2-3
size: -
length: 13
DNA: TGTGCCAGCAGCCAAGGTCGACAGGGGGCAGAGTATTTT
CDR3: CASSQGRQGAEYF

V: TRBV4-2
D: -
J: TRBJ2-7
size: -
length: 17
DNA: TGTGCCAGCAGCCATCAATCGGCGGGACAGCCAGGATTCGAGCAGTACTTC
CDR3: CASSHQSAGQPGFEQYF

V: TRBV27
D: -
J: TRBJ2-5
size: -
length: 14
DNA: TGTGCCAGCAGTTACCAGGGGTTCTGGGGAACCCAGTACTTC
CDR3: CASSYQGFWGTQYF

V: TRBV6-5
D: TRBD1
J: TRBJ1-1
size: -
length: 13
DNA: TGTGCCAGCAGCCCCGGACAGGTTACTGAAGCTTTCTTT
CDR3: CASSPGQVTEAFF

V: TRBV30
D: TRBD1
J: TRBJ1-5
size: -
length: 13
DNA: TGTGCCTCTGACAGGGGGCGAGGTCAGCCCCAGCATTTT
CDR3: CASDRGRGQPQHF

V: TRBV7-2
D: TRBD1
J: TRBJ1-2
size: -
length: 18
DNA: TGTGCCAGCAGCTTAAAGCGGGGACAGGGGGATGGTGGCTATGGCTACACCTTC
CDR3: CASSLKRGQGDGGYGYTF

V: TRBV6-5
D: TRBD1
J: TRBJ2-4
size: -
length: 15
DNA: TGTGCCAGCAGAAGCTTAGACAGGGGCAAAAACATTCAGTACTTC
CDR3: CASRSLDRGKNIQYF

V: TRBV5-4
D: -
J: TRBJ2-7
size: -
length: 17
DNA: TGTGCCAGCAGCTTGGGACCAACCCAATATACAGGGCTCGAGCAGTACTTC
CDR3: CASSLGPTQYTGLEQYF

V: TRBV5-1
D: -
J: TRBJ2-1
size: -
length: 11
DNA: TGCGCCAGCAGCTTGGGTTCGGAGCAGTTCTTC
CDR3: CASSLGSEQFF

V: TRBV2
D: -
J: TRBJ1-5
size: -
length: 14
DNA: TGTGCCAGCAGTAGGGGGGGTGGCAATCAGCCCCAGCATTTT
CDR3: CASSRGGGNQPQHF

V: TRBV29-1
D: TRBD1
J: TRBJ2-7
size: -
length: 13
DNA: TGCAGCGTTGCCGACAGGGGGAACTACGAGCAGTACTTC
CDR3: CSVADRGNYEQYF

V: TRBV9
D: TRBD1
J: TRBJ2-2
size: -
length: 16
DNA: TGTGCCAGCAGTCCTCGAGCAGGGGGGAACACCGGGGAGCTGTTTTTT
CDR3: CASSPRAGGNTGELFF

V: TRBV7-9
D: -
J: TRBJ2-2
size: once
length: 14
DNA: TGTGCCAGCCTGAGTTCTGGAGCGGGCGGGGAGCTGTTTTTT
CDR3: CASLSSGAGGELFF

V: TRBV13
D: -
J: TRBJ2-2
size: -
length: 15
DNA: TGTGCCAGCAGCTTTGGCCAAGTGAACACCGGGGAGCTGTTTTTT
CDR3: CASSFGQVNTGELFF

V: TRBV6-5
D: -
J: TRBJ2-7
size: few
length: 13
DNA: TGTGCCAGCAGCCCGACTATCTCCTACGAGCAGTACTTC
CDR3: CASSPTISYEQYF

V: TRBV27
D: -
J: TRBJ2-7
size: -
length: 15
DNA: TGTGCCAGCAAGTGGTCCAGGGCAAACTCCTACGAGCAGTACTTC
CDR3: CASKWSRANSYEQYF

V: TRBV6-1
D: TRBD2
J: TRBJ2-1
size: few
length: 15
DNA: TGTGCCAGCAGTGACCTAGCGGACTCCTACAATGAGCAGTTCTTC
CDR3: CASSDLADSYNEQFF

V: TRBV4-1
D: -
J: TRBJ2-7
size: -
length: 13
DNA: TGCGCCAGCAGCCAAGATTACGAACGGGAGCAGTACTTC
CDR3: CASSQDYEREQYF

V: TRBV30
D: -
J: TRBJ2-7
size: -
length: 12
DNA: TGTGCCTGTACCAGGGGTTCCTACGAGCAGTACTTC
CDR3: CACTRGSYEQYF